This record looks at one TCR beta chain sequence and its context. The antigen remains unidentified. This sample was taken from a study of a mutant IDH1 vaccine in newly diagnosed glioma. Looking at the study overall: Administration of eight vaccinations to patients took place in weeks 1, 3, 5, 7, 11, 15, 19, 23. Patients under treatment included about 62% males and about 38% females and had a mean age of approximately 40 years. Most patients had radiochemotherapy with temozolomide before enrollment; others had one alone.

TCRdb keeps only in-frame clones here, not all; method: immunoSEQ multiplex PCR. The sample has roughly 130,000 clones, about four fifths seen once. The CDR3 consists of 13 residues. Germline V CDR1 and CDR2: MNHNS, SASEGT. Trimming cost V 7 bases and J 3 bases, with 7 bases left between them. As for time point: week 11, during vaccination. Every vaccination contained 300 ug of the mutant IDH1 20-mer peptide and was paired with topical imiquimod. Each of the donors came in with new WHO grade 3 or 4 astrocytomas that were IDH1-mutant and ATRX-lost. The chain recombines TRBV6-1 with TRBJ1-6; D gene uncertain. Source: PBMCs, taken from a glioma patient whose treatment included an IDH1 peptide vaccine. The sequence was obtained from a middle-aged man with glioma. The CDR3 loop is CASTSYYNSPLHF. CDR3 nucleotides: TGTGCCAGCACCTCGTACTATAATTCACCCCTCCACTTT.